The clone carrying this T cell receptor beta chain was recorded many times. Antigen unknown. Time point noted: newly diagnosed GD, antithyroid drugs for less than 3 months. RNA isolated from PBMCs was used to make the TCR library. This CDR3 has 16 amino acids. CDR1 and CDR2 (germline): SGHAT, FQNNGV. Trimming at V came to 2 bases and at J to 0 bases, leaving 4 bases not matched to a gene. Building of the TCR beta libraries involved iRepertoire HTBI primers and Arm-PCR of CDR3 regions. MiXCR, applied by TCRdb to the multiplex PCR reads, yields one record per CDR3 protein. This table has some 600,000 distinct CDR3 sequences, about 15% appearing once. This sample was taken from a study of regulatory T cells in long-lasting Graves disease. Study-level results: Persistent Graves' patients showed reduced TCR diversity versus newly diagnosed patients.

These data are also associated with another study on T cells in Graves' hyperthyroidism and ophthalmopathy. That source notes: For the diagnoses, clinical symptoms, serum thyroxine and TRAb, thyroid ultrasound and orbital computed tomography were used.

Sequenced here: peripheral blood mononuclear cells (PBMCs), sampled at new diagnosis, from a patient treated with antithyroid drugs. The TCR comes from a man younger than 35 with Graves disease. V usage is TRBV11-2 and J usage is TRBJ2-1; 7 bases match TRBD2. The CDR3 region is CASSLTSASSYNEQFF. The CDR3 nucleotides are TGTGCCAGCAGCTTAACTAGCGCGAGCTCCTACAATGAGCAGTTCTTC. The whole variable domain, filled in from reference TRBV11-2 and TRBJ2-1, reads EAGVAQSPRYKIIEKRQSVAFWCNPISGHATLYWYQQILGQGPKLLIQFQNNGVVDDSQLPKDRFSAERLKGVDSTLKIQPAKLEDSAVYLCASSLTSASSYNEQFFGPGTRLTVL.